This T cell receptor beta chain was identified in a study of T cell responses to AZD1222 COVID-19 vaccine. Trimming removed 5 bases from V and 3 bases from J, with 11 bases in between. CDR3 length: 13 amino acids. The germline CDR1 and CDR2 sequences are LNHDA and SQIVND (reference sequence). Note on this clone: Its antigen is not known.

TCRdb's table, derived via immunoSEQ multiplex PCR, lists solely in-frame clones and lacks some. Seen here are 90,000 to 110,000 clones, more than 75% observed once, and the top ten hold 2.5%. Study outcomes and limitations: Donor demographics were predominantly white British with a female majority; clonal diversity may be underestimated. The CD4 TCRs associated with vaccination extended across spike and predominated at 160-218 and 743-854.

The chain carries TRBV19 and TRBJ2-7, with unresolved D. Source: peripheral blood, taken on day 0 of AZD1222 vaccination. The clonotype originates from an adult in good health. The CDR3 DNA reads TGTGCCAGTAGTTACCTACCGGGCTACGAGCAGTACTTC. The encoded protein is CASSYLPGYEQYF.